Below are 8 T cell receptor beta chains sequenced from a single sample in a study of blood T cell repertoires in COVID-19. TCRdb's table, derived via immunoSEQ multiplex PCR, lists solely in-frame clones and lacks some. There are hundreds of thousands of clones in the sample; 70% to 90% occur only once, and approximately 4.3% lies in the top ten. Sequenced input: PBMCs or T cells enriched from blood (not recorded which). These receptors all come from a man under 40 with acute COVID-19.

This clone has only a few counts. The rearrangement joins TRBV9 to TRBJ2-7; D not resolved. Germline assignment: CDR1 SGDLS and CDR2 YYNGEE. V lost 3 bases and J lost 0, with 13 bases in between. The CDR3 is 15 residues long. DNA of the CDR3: TGTGCCAGCAGCGCAGGATTGGGCCTCTCCTACGAGCAGTACTTC. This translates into CASSAGLGLSYEQYF. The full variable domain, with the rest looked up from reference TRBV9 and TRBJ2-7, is DSGVTQTPKHLITATGQRVTLRCSPRSGDLSVYWYQQSLDQGLQFLIQYYNGEERAKGNILERFSAQQFPDLHSELNLSSLELGDSALYFCASSAGLGLSYEQYFGPGTRLTVT.

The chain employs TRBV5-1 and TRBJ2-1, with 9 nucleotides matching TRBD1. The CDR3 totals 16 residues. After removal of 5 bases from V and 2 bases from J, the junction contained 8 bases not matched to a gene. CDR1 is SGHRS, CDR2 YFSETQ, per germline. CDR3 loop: CASRLIGQGTYNEQFF. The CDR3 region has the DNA TGCGCCAGCAGGTTAATCGGACAGGGGACCTACAATGAGCAGTTCTTC.

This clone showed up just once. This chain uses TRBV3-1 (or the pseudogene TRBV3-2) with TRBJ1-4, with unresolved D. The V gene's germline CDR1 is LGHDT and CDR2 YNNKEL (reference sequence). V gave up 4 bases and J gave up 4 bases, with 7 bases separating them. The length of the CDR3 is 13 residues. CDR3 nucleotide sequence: TGTGCCAGCAGCCCCAGTCTTAATGAAAAACTGTTTTTT. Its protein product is CASSPSLNEKLFF.

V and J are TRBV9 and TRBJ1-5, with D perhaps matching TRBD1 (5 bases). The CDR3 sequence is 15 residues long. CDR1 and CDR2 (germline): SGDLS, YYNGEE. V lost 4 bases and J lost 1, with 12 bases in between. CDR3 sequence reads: CASSSGDFSNQPQHF. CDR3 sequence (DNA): TGTGCCAGCAGCTCCGGGGACTTCAGCAATCAGCCCCAGCATTTT.

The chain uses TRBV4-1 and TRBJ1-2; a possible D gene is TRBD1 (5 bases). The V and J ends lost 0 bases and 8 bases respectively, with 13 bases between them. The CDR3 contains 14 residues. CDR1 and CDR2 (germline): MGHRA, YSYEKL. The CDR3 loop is CASSQDRPGRGYTF. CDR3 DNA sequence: TGCGCCAGCAGCCAAGATAGGCCAGGGCGGGGCTACACCTTC.

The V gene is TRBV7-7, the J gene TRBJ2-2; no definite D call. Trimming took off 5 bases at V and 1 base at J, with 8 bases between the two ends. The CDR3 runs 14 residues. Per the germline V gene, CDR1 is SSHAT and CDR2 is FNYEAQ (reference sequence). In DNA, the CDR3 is TGTGCCAGCAGCCGTGACATGAACACCGGGGAGCTGTTTTTT. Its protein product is CASSRDMNTGELFF.

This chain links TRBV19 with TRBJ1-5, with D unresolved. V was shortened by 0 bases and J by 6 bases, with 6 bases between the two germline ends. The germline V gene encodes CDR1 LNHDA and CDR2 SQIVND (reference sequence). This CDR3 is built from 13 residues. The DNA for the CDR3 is TGTGCCAGTAGTATAGACGCGGTTCAGCCCCAGCATTTT. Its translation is CASSIDAVQPQHF.

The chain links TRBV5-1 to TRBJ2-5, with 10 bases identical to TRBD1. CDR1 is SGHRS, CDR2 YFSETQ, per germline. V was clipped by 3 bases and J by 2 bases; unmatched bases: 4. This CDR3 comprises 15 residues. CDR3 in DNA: TGCGCCAGCAGCTACCCGGGACAGGGGCAAGAGACCCAGTACTTC. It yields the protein CASSYPGQGQETQYF.